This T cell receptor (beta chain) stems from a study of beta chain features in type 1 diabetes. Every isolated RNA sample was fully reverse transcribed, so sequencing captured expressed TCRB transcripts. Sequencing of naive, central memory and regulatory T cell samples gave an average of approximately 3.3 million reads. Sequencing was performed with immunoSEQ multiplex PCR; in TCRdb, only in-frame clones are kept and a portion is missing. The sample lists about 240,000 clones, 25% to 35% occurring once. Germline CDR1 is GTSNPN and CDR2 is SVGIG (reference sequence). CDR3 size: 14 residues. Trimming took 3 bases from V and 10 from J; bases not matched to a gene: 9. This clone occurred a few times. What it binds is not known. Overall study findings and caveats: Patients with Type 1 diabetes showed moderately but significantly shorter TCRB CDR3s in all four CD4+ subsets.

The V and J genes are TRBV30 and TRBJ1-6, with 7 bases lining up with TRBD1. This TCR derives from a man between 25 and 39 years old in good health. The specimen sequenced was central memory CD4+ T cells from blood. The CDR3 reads CAWRRQGGGSPLHF. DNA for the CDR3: TGTGCCTGGAGAAGACAGGGAGGCGGATCACCCCTCCACTTT. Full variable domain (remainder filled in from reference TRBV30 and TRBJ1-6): SQTIHQWPATLVQPVGSPLSLECTVEGTSNPNLYWYRQAAGRGLQLLFYSVGIGQISSEVPQNLSASRPQDRQFILSSKKLLLSDSGFYLCAWRRQGGGSPLHFGNGTRLTVT.